The 23 T cell receptor beta chains below come from one sample, sequenced in a study of CXCR3-negative and CXCR3-positive naive CD8 T cells. UMI-labeled 5' RACE TRB cDNA libraries were prepared from the cells. TCRdb re-called the 5' RACE reads and catalogs CDR3 proteins one per entry, DNA excluded. The sample table sets out around 120,000 distinct CDR3 sequences. Which antigens these TCRs recognize remains unknown. Study-wide results and limits: A higher hydrophobicity marked the TRB CDR3s of CXCR3-positive naive cells versus CXCR3-negative naive cells.

Input material: naive CXCR3+ CD8+ T cells from blood. Sample subset: CD45RO-CCR7+CD27+CD95- naive CD8+ T cells expressing CXCR3 (TNR3+). These receptors were collected from a human donor in good health. Some clones in this sample may be carry-over from other donors' samples.

The CDR3 sequence is CASSLVSRGGGEQFF. V gene TRBV12-3 or TRBV12-4 combines with J gene TRBJ2-1; TCRdb names TRBD1, which stays unverified in the absence of DNA. The length of the CDR3 is 15 residues.

The chain uses TRBV20-1 and TRBJ1-1; lacking DNA, the TRBD1 call made by TCRdb goes unchecked. The CDR3 extends over 14 amino acids. Per germline, CDR1 DFQATT and CDR2 SNEGSKA (reference sequence). CDR3 sequence reads: CSAATPLVNTEAFF.

The chain joins TRBV11-2 to TRBJ2-7; TCRdb outputs TRBD2, but without DNA this stays unchecked. Germline CDR1 and CDR2: SGHAT and FQNNGV. The CDR3 consists of 14 residues. The CDR3 here is CASSYGTSAYEQYF.

The gene calls are TRBV2 and TRBJ2-7; TCRdb proposes TRBD1, but this gene call is untestable without DNA. The CDR3 is 13 residues long. CDR1 and CDR2 (germline): SNHLY, FYNNEI. The CDR3 reads CASSEGGAYEQYF.

The J gene is TRBJ1-2, the V gene TRBV13; TCRdb designates TRBD1, a call that cannot be tested without DNA. This CDR3 contains 14 residues. The germline V gene has CDR1 PRHDT and CDR2 FYEKMQ (reference sequence). CDR3 region: CASSLKTGAYGYTF.

The genes are TRBV12-3 or TRBV12-4 and TRBJ2-1; TCRdb picks TRBD2, but there is no DNA to check that call. The CDR3 runs to 17 residues. The CDR3 reads CASSLKAGGLSYNEQFF.

The chain has TRBV20-1 and TRBJ2-1; the D gene TCRdb calls, TRBD1, cannot be checked with no DNA. The CDR3 sequence is 15 residues long. Germline CDR1 and CDR2: DFQATT and SNEGSKA (reference sequence). The CDR3 sequence: CSARDTSGGFDEQFF.

V usage is TRBV29-1 and J usage is TRBJ2-1. CDR3 length: 14 residues. Germline CDR1 reads SQVTM; CDR2 reads ANQGSEA. The CDR3 loop reads CSAQETSSYNEQFF.

CDR3 protein: CASSPPGDEKLFF. The chain joins TRBV7-9 to TRBJ1-4; TCRdb outputs TRBD1, but without DNA this stays unchecked. This CDR3 has 13 residues. CDR1 is SEHNR, CDR2 FQNEAQ, per germline (reference sequence).

This rearrangement joins TRBV10-3 to TRBJ2-1; TCRdb's D gene call, TRBD2, goes unchecked for lack of DNA. Germline V CDR1 and CDR2: ENHRY, SYGVKD. The CDR3 runs to 20 residues. The CDR3 sequence: CAISESSAALAGPNNNEQFF.

The rearrangement joins TRBV7-9 to TRBJ1-5. Germline V gene data show CDR1 as SEHNR and CDR2 as FQNEAQ (reference sequence). This CDR3 is built from 16 residues. The CDR3 protein is CASSARGDYSNQPQHF.

The chain is built from TRBV24-1 and TRBJ2-3. The CDR3 is 15 residues long. Per germline, CDR1 KGHDR and CDR2 SFDVKD. The CDR3 here is CATSDFRGLADTQYF.

The chain couples TRBV19 to TRBJ1-3. The germline gives CDR1 LNHDA, CDR2 SQIVND (reference sequence). The CDR3 is made up of 12 amino acids. CDR3 sequence reads: CASLGSGNTIYF.

CDR3 in amino acids: CASSSLGGQGGTEAFF. The V and J genes are TRBV7-9 and TRBJ1-1. From germline, CDR1 is SEHNR and CDR2 FQNEAQ (reference sequence). The CDR3 spans 16 residues. The variable domain in full, completed from reference TRBV7-9 and TRBJ1-1, reads DTGVSQNPRHKITKRGQNVTFRCDPISEHNRLYWYRQTLGQGPEFLTYFQNEAQLEKSRLLSDRFSAERPKGSFSTLEIQRTEQGDSAMYLCASSSLGGQGGTEAFFGQGTRLTVV.

J is TRBJ1-2 and V is TRBV28; checking the TCRdb D call of TRBD1 is not possible without DNA. The CDR3 loop spans 13 amino acids. Germline CDR1 and CDR2: MDHEN and SYDVKM. This chain's CDR3 is CASGYSGEDGYTF.

The V and J genes are TRBV12-3 or TRBV12-4 and TRBJ2-2. The CDR3 spans 13 residues. This chain's CDR3 is CASSLQEIGELFF.

The chain uses TRBV30 and TRBJ2-1; the TCRdb call, TRBD2, lacks DNA for checking. The germline CDR1 and CDR2 sequences are GTSNPN and SVGIG (reference sequence). The CDR3 runs to 14 residues. This chain's CDR3 is CAWKLLAGVNEQFF.

V gene TRBV7-2 combines with J gene TRBJ2-1. The CDR3 is made up of 17 amino acids. CDR1 SGHTA and CDR2 FQGNSA come from the germline V gene. This CDR3 is CASSLAPRRNSYNEQFF.

This chain links TRBV11-2 with TRBJ2-3; TCRdb calls TRBD1, which cannot be checked without DNA. Germline V gives CDR1 SGHAT, CDR2 FQNNGV. The CDR3 covers 15 residues. The CDR3 loop is CASSSRGADTDTQYF.

V and J are TRBV12-3 or TRBV12-4 and TRBJ2-2. The CDR3 length is 14 residues. The CDR3 loop is CASSLGTNTGELFF.

This rearrangement joins TRBV29-1 to TRBJ1-1; the TCRdb call, TRBD1, lacks DNA for checking. This CDR3 has 13 residues. Germline V lookup: CDR1 SQVTM, CDR2 ANQGSEA. CDR3 sequence: CSVEGGGNTEAFF.

The gene calls are TRBV10-2 and TRBJ2-7. Germline loops: CDR1 WSHSY, CDR2 SAAADI. The CDR3 length is 14 residues. Here the CDR3 reads CASSDSRVSYEQYF.

This chain connects TRBV12-3 or TRBV12-4 to TRBJ2-1. The CDR3 extends over 16 amino acids. CDR3 amino acids: CASSDPTQISYNEQFF.